Shown below are 12 T cell receptor beta chains from a single sample sequenced in a study of OX40 agonist ivuxolimab in advanced cancers. Sequenced by immunoSEQ multiplex PCR; TCRdb stores in-frame clones only, minus some. The sample includes tens of thousands of clones, 70% to 90% seen only once; the top ten take around 5%. This sample comprised CD4+ or CD8+ T cells sorted from blood, obtained in a trial of the OX40 agonist ivuxolimab. Source of these receptors: an adult with an advanced solid tumor such as melanoma, head and neck, liver or kidney cancer.

The chain couples TRBV7-9 to TRBJ2-5, with 10 bases that match TRBD1. The V and J ends lost 3 bases and 2 bases, in that order; junction bases with no gene match: 6. The CDR3 extends over 16 amino acids. Germline loops: CDR1 SEHNR, CDR2 FQNEAQ (reference sequence). The CDR3 bases are TGTGCCAGCAGCTTCGGGACAGGGGACCAGCAAGAGACCCAGTACTTC. Protein: CASSFGTGDQQETQYF.

The V call is TRBV6-6, the J call TRBJ2-3, with TRBD2 matching over 7 bases. J lost 5 bases, V lost 3 bases, and 8 bases had no gene match. CDR1 and CDR2 (germline): MNHNY, SVGAGI (reference sequence). CDR3 length: 15 amino acids. CDR3 loop: CASSYKPGRGDTQYF. In DNA, the CDR3 is TGTGCCAGCAGTTATAAGCCGGGGAGGGGAGATACGCAGTATTTT.

The V call is TRBV5-1, the J call TRBJ2-2; 7 bases are a match to TRBD1. CDR1 and CDR2 from the germline V gene are SGHRS and YFSETQ. This CDR3 is 15 amino acids long. J lost 6 bases, V lost 3 bases, and 8 bases had no gene match. CDR3 in DNA: TGCGCCAGCAGCTACGAGACAGGGTTGGCCGGGGAGCTGTTTTTT. This translates into CASSYETGLAGELFF. The full variable domain, with the rest looked up from reference TRBV5-1 and TRBJ2-2, is KAGVTQTPRYLIKTRGQQVTLSCSPISGHRSVSWYQQTPGQGLQFLFEYFSETQRNKGNFPGRFSGRQFSNSRSEMNVSTLELGDSALYLCASSYETGLAGELFFGEGSRLTVL.

The chain employs TRBV6-1 and TRBJ1-1; TRBD1 aligns across 7 bases. This CDR3 has 13 residues. Germline-derived CDR1 and CDR2 are MNHNS and SASEGT. V was clipped by 7 bases and J by 6 bases; unmatched bases: 8. The CDR3 is CASNLDRAAEAFF. The CDR3 DNA reads as TGTGCCAGCAATCTAGACAGGGCGGCTGAAGCTTTCTTT.

The rearrangement links TRBV9 to TRBJ2-2; D unresolved. V lost 5 bases to trimming and J lost 8 bases, with 10 bases between them. The CDR3 runs 12 residues. CDR1 and CDR2 from the germline V gene are SGDLS and YYNGEE. This CDR3 reads CASSIIKGELFF. In nucleotides, the CDR3 is TGTGCCAGCAGTATTATTAAAGGGGAGCTGTTTTTT.

This rearrangement joins TRBV5-1 to TRBJ1-1; 7 bases map to TRBD1. CDR3 length: 14 residues. Germline CDR1 is SGHRS and CDR2 is YFSETQ. V lost 0 bases and J lost 7; bases outside the gene matches: 6. The CDR3 DNA follows: TGCGCCAGCAGCTTGGTACAGGGGACGGGTGAAGCTTTCTTT. Its protein product is CASSLVQGTGEAFF.

The J gene is TRBJ1-4, the V gene TRBV15; D unclear. The CDR3 runs to 16 residues. V lost 0 bases and J 3 bases, leaving 11 bases between the germline ends. CDR1 and CDR2 (germline): LNHNV, YYDKDF (reference sequence). DNA for the CDR3: TGTGCCACCAGCAGAGATCGTGTGCCTCCTAATGAAAAACTGTTTTTT. This encodes CATSRDRVPPNEKLFF.

V and J are TRBV9 and TRBJ2-2; no definite D call. The germline V and J ends were trimmed by 0 bases and 3 bases, with 6 bases remaining between them. Germline loops: CDR1 SGDLS, CDR2 YYNGEE. CDR3 length equals 14 residues. The CDR3 region is CASSVEVYTGELFF. The CDR3 nucleotides are TGTGCCAGCAGCGTAGAAGTATACACCGGGGAGCTGTTTTTT. Combining the CDR3 with reference TRBV9 and TRBJ2-2 gives the whole variable domain DSGVTQTPKHLITATGQRVTLRCSPRSGDLSVYWYQQSLDQGLQFLIQYYNGEERAKGNILERFSAQQFPDLHSELNLSSLELGDSALYFCASSVEVYTGELFFGEGSRLTVL.

By proportion, this clone is medium-sized (0.01 to 0.1%). The V and J genes are TRBV6-5 and TRBJ2-1; D possibly matches TRBD1 or TRBD2 (5 bases each). Germline CDR1 and CDR2: MNHEY and SVGAGI. Trimming cost V 2 bases and J 5 bases, with 13 bases left between them. This CDR3 has 15 residues. CDR3 bases: TGTGCCAGCAGTTACGAAGGGACGGCTAACAATGAGCAGTTCTTC. Protein product: CASSYEGTANNEQFF.

The CDR3 region has the DNA TGTGCCAGCAGCCGACAGGGCCCCTGGGGGGAGCAGTACTTC. It specifies CASSRQGPWGEQYF. The chain has TRBV6-5 and TRBJ2-7, with TRBD1 matching 7 bases. With 6 bases clipped from V and 7 bases from J, the junction kept 12 bases outside the gene matches. This CDR3 spans 14 amino acids. Germline V gene data show CDR1 as MNHEY and CDR2 as SVGAGI.

V is TRBV6-6 and J is TRBJ2-1; unclear D gene. The V end was cut by 2 bases, the J end by 5 bases, with 4 bases between. Germline CDR1 is MNHNY and CDR2 is SVGAGI (reference sequence). The CDR3 covers 12 residues. CDR3 amino acids: CASSYGNNEQFF. CDR3 sequence (DNA): TGTGCCAGCAGTTACGGTAACAATGAGCAGTTCTTC.

A single count supports this clone. The chain uses TRBV9 and TRBJ2-2; TRBD1 or TRBD2 may be the D gene (6 bases each). CDR3 length: 15 residues. Germline values: CDR1 SGDLS, CDR2 YYNGEE. V was cut by 4 bases and J by 2 bases, with 12 bases left in between. The chain's CDR3 is CASSLEGGNTGELFF. The CDR3 DNA reads TGTGCCAGCAGCTTAGAGGGGGGTAACACCGGGGAGCTGTTTTTT.